Listed below are T cell receptor beta chains from one sample, sequenced in a study of T cell repertoires in ileal Crohn's disease. Profiled with immunoSEQ multiplex PCR; TCRdb holds only in-frame clones, not every one. The table records approximately 10,000 clones, 55% to 80% of them present only once. Sequencing was performed on ileal tissue. The receptors originated from an adult with Crohn's disease. Both conserved end residues are part of each CDR3. A D gene is named only where the DNA matches it firmly. Size values are once, few and many counts, or a class for expanded clones, and some rows have none.

V,D,size,length,J,DNA,CDR3
TRBV28,NA,NA,13,TRBJ1-2,TGTGCCAGCAGTTTTGGAGGGGAAGGTGGCTACACCTTC,CASSFGGEGGYTF
TRBV2,NA,NA,14,TRBJ2-3,TGTGCCAGTCCTAGCAGGAGGAGATCAGATACGCAGTATTTT,CASPSRRRSDTQYF
TRBV7-9,TRBD1,NA,13,TRBJ1-2,TGTGCCAGCAGCGAGTGGACAGGTACCGGCTACACCTTC,CASSEWTGTGYTF
TRBV27,NA,NA,16,TRBJ2-1,TGTGCCAGCAGTTTACAGGCGGGAACTCCTGACAATGAGCAGTTCTTC,CASSLQAGTPDNEQFF
TRBV27,TRBD2,NA,14,TRBJ2-2,TGTGCCAGCAGGGTGGGGAGCGGGAAGGAGGAGCTGTTTTTT,CASRVGSGKEELFF
TRBV14,NA,few,15,TRBJ2-3,TGTGCCAGCAGCCAGGCGGGGACCCGTTTGGATACGCAGTATTTT,CASSQAGTRLDTQYF
TRBV5-4,TRBD1,NA,14,TRBJ1-2,TGTGCCAGCAGCTTTGGGACAGGAAGCTATGGCTACACCTTC,CASSFGTGSYGYTF
TRBV18,NA,once,13,TRBJ2-7,TGTGCCAGCTCACCACCCCTCCGAGGCGAGCAGTACTTC,CASSPPLRGEQYF
TRBV18,TRBD1,few,13,TRBJ2-7,TGTGCCAGCTCACCGGGGACAGGGGACGAGCAGTACTTC,CASSPGTGDEQYF
TRBV6-5,NA,NA,16,TRBJ2-3,TGTGCCAGCAGTTACTCGAAAGGTACAGGGTCAGATACGCAGTATTTT,CASSYSKGTGSDTQYF
TRBV29-1,NA,few,11,TRBJ1-2,NA,CSVEWGQGITF
TRBV4-3,NA,few,15,TRBJ1-1,TGCGCCAGCAGCCAAGAGATACAGGGCTACACTGAAGCTTTCTTT,CASSQEIQGYTEAFF
TRBV7-8,TRBD2,NA,16,TRBJ2-3,TGTGCCAGCAGCCCTCGGGAGGCGGCAAGCACAGATACGCAGTATTTT,CASSPREAASTDTQYF
TRBV28,TRBD1,few,14,TRBJ1-3,TGTGCCAGCAGTACCACAGGGGTTGGAAACACCATATATTTT,CASSTTGVGNTIYF
TRBV2,NA,NA,15,TRBJ1-2,TGTGCCAGCAGTGAAAATCCAGGGGTCGACTATGGCTACACCTTC,CASSENPGVDYGYTF
TRBV6-5,TRBD2,few,16,TRBJ2-5,TGTGCCAGCAGTTACCGACTAGCGGGAGGTATCCGGGAGCAGTACTTC,CASSYRLAGGIREQYF
TRBV19,NA,NA,16,TRBJ2-1,TGTGCCAGTAGCCCCCTGACGGGGTCCTCCTACAATGAGCAGTTCTTC,CASSPLTGSSYNEQFF
TRBV7-9,TRBD1,NA,15,TRBJ1-2,TGTGCCAGCAGCTTACAATCCGCAGGGGGCTCTGGCTACACCTTC,CASSLQSAGGSGYTF
TRBV10-1,NA,NA,13,TRBJ1-1,TGCGCCAGCAGTCCATTCATGAACACTGAAGCTTTCTTT,CASSPFMNTEAFF
TRBV6-1,TRBD2,NA,16,TRBJ2-7,TGTGCCAGCAGTGCTTACTTGGCGGGAGTCAGAAACGAGCAGTACTTC,CASSAYLAGVRNEQYF
TRBV19,NA,NA,14,TRBJ1-1,TGTGCCAGTAGTATTAAACTTCTCAACACTGAAGCTTTCTTT,CASSIKLLNTEAFF
TRBV21-1,NA,NA,16,TRBJ2-7,TGTGCCAGCAGCAAATGGGGGACTAGCGGGAGTTACGAGCAGTACTTC,CASSKWGTSGSYEQYF
TRBV11-2,TRBD2,NA,16,TRBJ2-7,TGTGCCAGCAGCTTATTAGGATCCAGCGGGAACTACGAGCAGTACTTC,CASSLLGSSGNYEQYF
TRBV27,NA,NA,13,TRBJ1-5,TGTGCCAGCAGTTTACTGGCGGGTCAGCCCCAGCATTTT,CASSLLAGQPQHF
TRBV4-2,NA,NA,14,TRBJ2-7,TGTGCCAGCAGCCAACCCTTGGGACAAGGCGAGCAGTACTTC,CASSQPLGQGEQYF
TRBV15,TRBD2,NA,15,TRBJ2-4,TGTGCCACCAGCAGAGAAGCGGGAGGGGCAGACATTCAGTACTTC,CATSREAGGADIQYF
TRBV15,TRBD1,NA,17,TRBJ2-1,TGTGCCACCAGCAGAGGCTTACGGGACAGGGCCGACAATGAGCAGTTCTTC,CATSRGLRDRADNEQFF
TRBV28,TRBD2,NA,16,TRBJ2-3,TGTGCCAGCAGTCCACGACTAGCGGGAGAACTACATACGCAGTATTTT,CASSPRLAGELHTQYF
TRBV4-2,TRBD2,NA,14,TRBJ2-5,TGTGCCAGCAGCCAAGATCGGGAGGGTGAGACCCAGTACTTC,CASSQDREGETQYF
TRBV28,TRBD1,NA,13,TRBJ1-2,TGTGCCAGCAGGGGGACAGTTACCTATGGCTACACCTTC,CASRGTVTYGYTF
TRBV28,TRBD1,NA,15,TRBJ2-7,TGTGCCAGCAGCGATCCAGGGACAGTCTCCTACGAGCAGTACTTC,CASSDPGTVSYEQYF
TRBV5-3,TRBD2,NA,18,TRBJ2-3,TGTGCCAGAAGCTTGAGGACTAGCGGGAGCGGTGGGACAGATACGCAGTATTTT,CARSLRTSGSGGTDTQYF
TRBV4-2,NA,NA,16,TRBJ2-3,TGTGCCAGCAGCCGGGGGGACAGCCGGGGTACAGATACGCAGTATTTT,CASSRGDSRGTDTQYF
TRBV7-8,TRBD2,NA,16,TRBJ2-1,TGTGCCAGCAGCTTTCGGGAGGGAGTCTCCTACAATGAGCAGTTCTTC,CASSFREGVSYNEQFF
TRBV6-1,TRBD1,few,15,TRBJ2-7,TGTGCCAGCAGTCAGGAGTACAGGGGGTCCTACGAGCAGTACTTC,CASSQEYRGSYEQYF
TRBV28,TRBD2,NA,14,TRBJ2-7,TGTGCCAGCAGACTAGCGGGAGGCACCTACGAGCAGTACTTC,CASRLAGGTYEQYF
TRBV5-1,TRBD2,NA,16,TRBJ2-2,TGCGCCAGCAGCCCGGCACTAGCGGAGGTCACCGGGGAGCTGTTTTTT,CASSPALAEVTGELFF
TRBV7-8,TRBD1,NA,13,TRBJ1-5,TGTGCCAGCAGCGTACAGGGGGGTCAGCCCCAGCATTTT,CASSVQGGQPQHF
TRBV6-7,NA,NA,12,TRBJ1-1,TGTGCCAGCAGTCCGCGAGGGTCTGAAGCTTTCTTT,CASSPRGSEAFF
TRBV18,TRBD2,few,15,TRBJ2-1,TGTGCCAGCTCTGACGGGACTAGCGCGTACAATGAGCAGTTCTTC,CASSDGTSAYNEQFF
TRBV30,NA,NA,15,TRBJ1-1,TGTGCCTGGAGTGTACACCCGCAGGGAAGCACTGAAGCTTTCTTT,CAWSVHPQGSTEAFF
TRBV5-4,NA,NA,14,TRBJ2-3,TGTGCCAGCAGCAGAAGCCAGGTCGCAGATACGCAGTATTTT,CASSRSQVADTQYF